The clone carrying this T cell receptor (beta chain) was seen only a few times. The junction and the germline gene differ at one end; a read error may be behind it. TCRdb called the 5' RACE reads again in MiXCR, with one record for every CDR3 protein. The sample yields about 220,000 distinct CDR3 sequences, 6% to 9% seen once. CDR3 size: 13 residues. CDR1 is SEHNR, CDR2 FQNEAQ, per germline (reference sequence). This sample is part of a study of identical twins. The data also belong to a second study, concerning yellow fever vaccine responses in identical twins.

This chain links TRBV7-9 with TRBJ2-1, with D perhaps TRBD2 (6 bases). Source material: memory (CD45RO+) T cells sorted from blood. This receptor was taken from a woman between 18 and 30 years old in good health. The DNA for the CDR3 is TGTGCCAGCAGCTTTCGCCAGGGAGGTAGGCCCGACTTC. Residues: CASSFRQGGRPDF.